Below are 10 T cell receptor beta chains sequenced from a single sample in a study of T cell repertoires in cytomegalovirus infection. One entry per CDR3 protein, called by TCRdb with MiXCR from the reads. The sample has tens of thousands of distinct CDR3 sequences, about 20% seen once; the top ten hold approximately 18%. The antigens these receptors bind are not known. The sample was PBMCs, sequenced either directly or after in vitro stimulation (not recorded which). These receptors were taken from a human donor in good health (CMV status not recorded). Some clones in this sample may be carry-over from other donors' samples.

For the CDR3, the DNA is TGCAGCGGGGGGCGGGGGGGCCCCTACGAGCAGTACTTC. It specifies CSGGRGGPYEQYF. The chain carries TRBV29-1 and TRBJ2-7, with 9 bases that match TRBD2. In germline, CDR1 is SQVTM, CDR2 ANQGSEA. V lost 7 bases and J lost 2; bases outside the gene matches: 6. This CDR3 contains 13 residues.

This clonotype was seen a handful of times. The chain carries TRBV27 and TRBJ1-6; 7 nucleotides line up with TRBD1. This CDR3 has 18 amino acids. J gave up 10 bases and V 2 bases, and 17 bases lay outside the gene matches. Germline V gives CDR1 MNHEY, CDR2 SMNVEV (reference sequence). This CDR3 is CASSLTPPRQGARSPLHF. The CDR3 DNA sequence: TGTGCCAGCAGTTTAACACCCCCCCGACAGGGAGCGCGATCACCCCTCCACTTT.

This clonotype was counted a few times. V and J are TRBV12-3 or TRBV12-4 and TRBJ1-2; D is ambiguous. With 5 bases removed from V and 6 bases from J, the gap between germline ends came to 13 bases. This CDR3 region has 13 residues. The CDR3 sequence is CASSLSATNGYTF. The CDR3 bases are TGTGCCAGCAGTCTTTCGGCGACAAATGGCTACACCTTC.

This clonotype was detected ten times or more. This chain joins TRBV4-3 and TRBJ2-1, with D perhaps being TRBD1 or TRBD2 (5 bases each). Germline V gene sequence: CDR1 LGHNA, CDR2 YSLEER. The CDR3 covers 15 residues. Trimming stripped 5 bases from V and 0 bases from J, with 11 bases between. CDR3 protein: CASSSRGSSYNEQFF. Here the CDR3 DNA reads TGCGCCAGCAGCTCGAGGGGTAGCTCCTACAATGAGCAGTTCTTC.

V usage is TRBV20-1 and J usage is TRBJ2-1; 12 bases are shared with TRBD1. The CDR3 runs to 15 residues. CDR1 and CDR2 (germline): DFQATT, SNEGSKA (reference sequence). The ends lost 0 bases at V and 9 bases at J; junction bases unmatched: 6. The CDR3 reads CSARDGDRGLGEQFF. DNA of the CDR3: TGCAGTGCTAGAGATGGGGACAGGGGGCTTGGTGAGCAGTTCTTC.

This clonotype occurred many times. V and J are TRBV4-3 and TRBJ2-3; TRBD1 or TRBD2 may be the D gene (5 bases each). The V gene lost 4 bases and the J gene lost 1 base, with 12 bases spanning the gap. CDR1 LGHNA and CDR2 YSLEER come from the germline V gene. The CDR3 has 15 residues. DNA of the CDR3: TGCGCCAGCAGCCCGAGGGTGGGGGGCACAGATACGCAGTATTTT. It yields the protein CASSPRVGGTDTQYF.

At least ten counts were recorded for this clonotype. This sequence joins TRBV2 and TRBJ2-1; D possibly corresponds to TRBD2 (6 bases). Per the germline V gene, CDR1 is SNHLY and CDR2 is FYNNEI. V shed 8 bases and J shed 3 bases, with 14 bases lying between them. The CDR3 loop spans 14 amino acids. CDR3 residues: CASLGGGNYNEQFF. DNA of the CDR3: TGTGCCAGCCTAGGTGGGGGGAACTACAATGAGCAGTTCTTC.

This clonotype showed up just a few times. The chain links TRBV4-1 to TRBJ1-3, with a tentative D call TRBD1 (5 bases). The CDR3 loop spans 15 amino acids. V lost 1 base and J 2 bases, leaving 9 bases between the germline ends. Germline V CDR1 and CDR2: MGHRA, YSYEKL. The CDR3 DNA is TGCGCCAGCAGCCAAGGAGACAGTACTGGAAACACCATATATTTT. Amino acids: CASSQGDSTGNTIYF.

The CDR3 loop reads CASSSRGRDGELFF. CDR3 bases: TGTGCCAGCAGTTCTCGGGGCCGGGACGGGGAGCTGTTTTTT. The chain recombines TRBV12-3 or TRBV12-4 with TRBJ2-2, with D perhaps assigned TRBD1 or TRBD2 (5 bases each). Trimming took 4 bases from V and 7 from J, leaving 13 bases between them. The CDR3 runs 14 residues.

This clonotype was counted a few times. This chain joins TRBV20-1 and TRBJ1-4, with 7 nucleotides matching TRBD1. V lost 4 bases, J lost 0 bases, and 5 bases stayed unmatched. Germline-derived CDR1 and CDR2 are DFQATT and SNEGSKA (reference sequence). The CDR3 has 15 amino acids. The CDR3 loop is CSATHRGATNEKLFF. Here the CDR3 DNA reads TGCAGTGCTACACACAGGGGAGCAACTAATGAAAAACTGTTTTTT.